The 25 T cell receptor beta chains in this list originate from one sample, sequenced in a study of human T cells and chemical hapten exposure. MiXCR, run by TCRdb on the RACE reads, gives a single entry per CDR3 protein. The repertoire consists of about 140,000 distinct CDR3 sequences, with approximately 12% occurring once and the leading ten covering around 1.4%. Time point indicated: patch test 2, 6 weeks after DPC sensitization. Sample treatment: therapeutic diphenylcyclopropenone sensitization with weekly scalp DPC. This specimen consisted of whole blood, obtained in connection with sensitization to the hapten diphenylcyclopropenone (DPC). The receptors were gathered from a woman aged 45-60 years with alopecia areata. Some clones in this sample may be carry-over from other donors' samples.

The chain couples TRBV7-6 to TRBJ1-3; 10 positions match TRBD1. Germline trimming cut 5 bases from V and 2 bases from J; bases unmatched to any gene: 9. Germline assignment: CDR1 SGHVS and CDR2 FNYEAQ. The CDR3 consists of 17 residues. In DNA, the CDR3 is TGTGCCAGCAGCCCCCTTCCAGGGACAGGGGCTGGAAACACCATATATTTT. Its protein product is CASSPLPGTGAGNTIYF.

This clonotype has at least ten counts. The chain recombines TRBV19 with TRBJ1-5; TRBD1 aligns across 8 bases. The CDR3 is 13 amino acids. Trimming took 4 bases from V and 4 from J; bases not matched to a gene: 0. The germline V gene has CDR1 LNHDA and CDR2 SQIVND (reference sequence). The CDR3 here is CASSRQGNQPQHF. CDR3 nucleotide sequence: TGTGCCAGTAGTAGACAGGGGAATCAGCCCCAGCATTTT.

This clonotype appeared a few times. This chain joins TRBV30 and TRBJ2-7; D is possibly TRBD2 (6 bases). CDR1 and CDR2 from the germline V gene are GTSNPN and SVGIG (reference sequence). This CDR3 spans 11 amino acids. Between the trimmed V and J ends, which lost 2 bases and 6 bases, there was a span of 8 bases. The CDR3: CAWSKEGEQYF. The CDR3 nucleotides are TGTGCCTGGAGTAAGGAGGGCGAGCAGTACTTC.

This clonotype was observed a handful of times. The CDR3, as DNA: TGTGCCAGCACTAAGACGCGGGGGCAAGAGACCCAGTACTTC. Translated: CASTKTRGQETQYF. The chain recombines TRBV6-6 with TRBJ2-5; TRBD2 matches at 7 bases. CDR1 MNHNY and CDR2 SVGAGI come from the germline V gene (reference sequence). The CDR3 length is 14 residues. The V gene end was trimmed by 7 bases and the J gene end by 2 bases; junction bases not matched to a gene: 7.

This clonotype has at least ten counts. The rearrangement links TRBV4-3 to TRBJ1-2; weak D call: TRBD1 (6 bases). The CDR3 spans 17 residues. Trimming removed 0 bases from V and 1 base from J, with 15 bases in between. The germline V gene encodes CDR1 LGHNA and CDR2 YSLEER. In DNA form, the CDR3 reads TGCGCCAGCAGCCAAGATTTCGCGACAGGATTTAACTATGGCTACACCTTC. Translated, it gives CASSQDFATGFNYGYTF.

Only a few counts were recorded for this clonotype. This chain joins TRBV12-3 or TRBV12-4 and TRBJ2-2; 7 nucleotides line up with TRBD2. The ends lost 7 bases at V and 4 bases at J; junction bases unmatched: 15. This CDR3 is 17 amino acids long. The CDR3 region is CASTNWGASGRTGELFF. The CDR3 nucleotides are TGTGCCAGCACCAATTGGGGTGCTAGCGGACGCACCGGGGAGCTGTTTTTT.

V gene TRBV18 combines with J gene TRBJ2-1; the match to TRBD2 covers 10 bases. The CDR3 length is 17 residues. Germline V gives CDR1 KGHSH, CDR2 LQKENI. J was trimmed by 8 bases and V by 2 bases; bases with no gene match: 12. CDR3 DNA sequence: TGTGCCAGCTCACCAGGGCATGGAGCGGGAGGGGTCGATGAGCAGTTCTTC. Protein sequence: CASSPGHGAGGVDEQFF.

This clonotype was detected many times. The chain combines TRBV10-3 with TRBJ2-7, with D maybe TRBD1 (6 bases). CDR3 size: 15 residues. V lost 4 bases to trimming and J lost 3 bases, with 16 bases between them. The germline V gene encodes CDR1 ENHRY and CDR2 SYGVKD. CDR3 in amino acids: CAISGFPQGDYEQYF. The CDR3 bases are TGTGCCATCAGTGGCTTCCCACAGGGTGACTACGAGCAGTACTTC.

This clonotype was seen many times. J is TRBJ2-3 and V is TRBV9, with 10 nucleotides matching TRBD2. The V gene's germline CDR1 is SGDLS and CDR2 YYNGEE. J lost 3 bases, V lost 4 bases, and 5 bases had no gene match. The CDR3 is made up of 15 amino acids. The CDR3 sequence is CASSPSGRRTDTQYF. Written as DNA, the CDR3 is TGTGCCAGCAGCCCTAGCGGGAGAAGGACAGATACGCAGTATTTT.

The chain employs TRBV5-4 and TRBJ2-2, with D possibly being TRBD2 (6 bases). Germline V gene lookup returns CDR1 SGHNT and CDR2 YYREEE (reference sequence). The CDR3 consists of 17 residues. Trimming pared 3 bases from V and 7 bases from J, leaving 22 bases between. The CDR3 reads CASSYTSGTRYIGELFF. DNA for the CDR3: TGTGCCAGCAGCTACACGTCAGGGACTCGCTACATCGGGGAGCTGTTTTTT. The variable domain in full, completed from reference TRBV5-4 and TRBJ2-2, reads ETGVTQSPTHLIKTRGQQVTLRCSSQSGHNTVSWYQQALGQGPQFIFQYYREEENGRGNFPPRFSGLQFPNYSSELNVNALELDDSALYLCASSYTSGTRYIGELFFGEGSRLTVL.

This clonotype has only a few counts. This rearrangement joins TRBV28 to TRBJ1-4; possible D gene TRBD1, 5 bases. This CDR3 is built from 14 residues. V lost 5 bases and J lost 3, with 10 bases in between. Germline V gene lookup returns CDR1 MDHEN and CDR2 SYDVKM. The CDR3 region is CASSLGGPNEKLFF. The CDR3 nucleotides read TGTGCCAGCAGTCTTGGGGGTCCTAATGAAAAACTGTTTTTT.

The gene calls are TRBV7-3 and TRBJ2-3, with D possibly matching TRBD2 (5 bases). Germline CDR1 reads SGHTA; CDR2 reads FQGTGA. Trimming took 5 bases from V and 0 from J, leaving 15 bases between them. The CDR3 contains 16 residues. This chain's CDR3 is CASSPLAGSSTDTQYF. CDR3 coding DNA: TGTGCCAGCAGCCCCCTCGCGGGTTCTAGCACAGATACGCAGTATTTT.

This clonotype was detected only a few times. The CDR3 nucleotides are TGTGCCACCAGTGACCCCGGGGGCTCCACCGGGGAGCTGTTTTTT. As protein: CATSDPGGSTGELFF. The V and J genes are TRBV24-1 and TRBJ2-2; D may correspond to TRBD1 or TRBD2 (6 bases each). With 4 bases removed from V and 4 bases from J, the gap between germline ends came to 12 bases. The germline V gene has CDR1 KGHDR and CDR2 SFDVKD. The CDR3 has 15 amino acids.

This clonotype has just a few counts. V usage is TRBV6-2 or TRBV6-3 and J usage is TRBJ2-2; 8 bases match TRBD1. Germline V gene lookup returns CDR1 MNHEY and CDR2 SVGEGT. J lost 6 bases, V lost 6 bases, and 3 bases had no gene match. The CDR3 totals 13 residues. CDR3 amino acids: CASRGQGSGELFF. The CDR3 DNA reads as TGTGCCAGCAGAGGACAGGGCTCCGGGGAGCTGTTTTTT.

There are a few counts of this clonotype. The rearrangement links TRBV9 to TRBJ2-1; 7 bases map to TRBD2. This CDR3 is 18 amino acids long. In germline, CDR1 is SGDLS, CDR2 YYNGEE. Unmatched junction bases numbered 16, after V lost 0 bases and J lost 7 bases. The CDR3 region has the DNA TGTGCCAGCAGCGTAGGGTTGGGCAAGGCGGGAGTGAGGAATGAGCAGTTCTTC. It encodes CASSVGLGKAGVRNEQFF.

This clonotype was recorded many times. V and J are TRBV28 and TRBJ2-2, with 7 bases fitting TRBD2. Germline CDR1 is MDHEN and CDR2 is SYDVKM. The CDR3 covers 14 residues. J was trimmed by 6 bases and V by 3 bases; bases with no gene match: 4. Here the CDR3 reads CASSFAGRAGELFF. DNA of the CDR3: TGTGCCAGCAGTTTTGCAGGGAGGGCCGGGGAGCTGTTTTTT.

In this sample, this clonotype turned up many times. The CDR3 bases are TGTGCCAGCGGGTGGACAGGGGGCGATAAAAAACTGTTTTTT. This gives the protein CASGWTGGDKKLFF. The chain combines TRBV12-3 or TRBV12-4 with TRBJ1-4, with 11 bases matching TRBD1. The CDR3 is 14 amino acids. Trimming took 8 bases from V and 9 from J; bases not matched to a gene: 8.

At least ten counts were recorded for this clonotype. The chain carries TRBV30 and TRBJ1-1; 7 bases align to TRBD1. Germline CDR1 is GTSNPN and CDR2 is SVGIG (reference sequence). With V trimmed by 3 bases and J by 5 bases, 6 bases remained unmatched. This CDR3 has 13 amino acids. CDR3 sequence reads: CAWSENRGTEAFF. CDR3 DNA sequence: TGTGCCTGGAGCGAGAACAGGGGAACTGAAGCTTTCTTT.

In its sample, this clonotype was seen a few times. The genes are TRBV20-1 and TRBJ2-1, with D uncertain. This CDR3 is built from 13 residues. The V and J ends lost 5 bases and 3 bases respectively, with 11 bases between them. CDR1 is DFQATT and CDR2 is SNEGSKA in the germline V gene (reference sequence). The DNA of the CDR3 is TGCAGTGCTCCCCGTGGTGGCTACAATGAGCAGTTCTTC. It codes for CSAPRGGYNEQFF.

This clonotype was detected ten times or more. The chain combines TRBV5-7 with TRBJ2-2; 10 bases line up with TRBD1. TRBV5-7 is an ORF for which the function is uncertain. The CDR3 has 19 amino acids. The ends lost 4 bases at V and 1 base at J; junction bases unmatched: 13. The chain's CDR3 is CASSLGTGERAKNTGELFF. CDR3 sequence (DNA): TGTGCCAGCAGCCTCGGGACAGGGGAAAGAGCGAAGAACACCGGGGAGCTGTTTTTT.

The chain has TRBV28 and TRBJ2-1; D gene unclear. V was pared by 5 bases and J by 7 bases, with 9 bases between. CDR1 is MDHEN and CDR2 is SYDVKM in the germline V gene. CDR3 length equals 12 residues. CDR3 sequence: CASSPFRNEQFF. The CDR3 DNA is TGTGCCAGCAGTCCCTTCCGGAATGAGCAGTTCTTC.

The V gene is TRBV20-1, the J gene TRBJ2-5; D could derive from TRBD1 or TRBD2 (6 bases each). The V gene's germline CDR1 is DFQATT and CDR2 SNEGSKA (reference sequence). V shed 0 bases and J shed 4 bases, with 15 bases lying between them. The CDR3 is 15 residues long. CDR3 residues: CSARDLKGGGETQYF. CDR3 DNA sequence: TGCAGTGCTAGAGATCTTAAAGGGGGAGGAGAGACCCAGTACTTC.

This clonotype was recorded at least ten times. The chain links TRBV27 to TRBJ2-7; D possibly corresponds to TRBD1 (6 bases). The CDR3 runs to 15 residues. Trimming took off 2 bases at V and 2 bases at J, with 13 bases between the two ends. CDR1 MNHEY and CDR2 SMNVEV come from the germline V gene (reference sequence). The DNA of the CDR3 is TGTGCCAGCAGTTTAGGCGCGGACAGTCCCTACGAGCAGTACTTC. Its translation: CASSLGADSPYEQYF.

Ten or more counts support this clonotype. The chain uses TRBV5-1 and TRBJ2-5; no reliable D call. This CDR3 spans 13 amino acids. CDR1 is SGHRS and CDR2 is YFSETQ in the germline V gene. V dropped 0 bases and J dropped 1 base, with 4 bases sitting between them. This CDR3 is CASSLAAQETQYF. DNA of the CDR3: TGCGCCAGCAGCTTGGCCGCCCAAGAGACCCAGTACTTC.

Of note for this clonotype: A much larger clone lies a single base off, so this may be a read error. The rearrangement links TRBV10-3 to TRBJ2-5; no reliable D call. This CDR3 spans 14 amino acids. Germline V gene sequence: CDR1 ENHRY, CDR2 SYGVKD. CDR3 amino acids: CAISESTVQETQNF. As DNA, the CDR3 is TGTGCCATCAGTGAGTCGACGGTCCAAGAGACCCAGAACTTC.